This T cell receptor (beta chain) was recorded in a study of blood T cells in healthy people across ages. It was with a sample-barcoded 5' primer and a J-beta primer mix that a second PCR of about 6 to 12 cycles was run. MiXCR, run by TCRdb on the 5' RACE reads, gives a single entry per CDR3 protein. Here the sample spans roughly 800,000 distinct CDR3 sequences, 20% to 30% being singletons. Germline V gene sequence: CDR1 SQVTM, CDR2 ANQGSEA. The CDR3 spans 12 residues. V shed 7 bases and J shed 3 bases, with 12 bases lying between them. These same data were also listed under a study on T cells of mothers and their children.

The TCR sequence derives from a boy younger than 18 in good health. Sequencing was performed on blood. The chain uses TRBV29-1 and TRBJ1-2; D perhaps matches TRBD1 (5 bases). Here the CDR3 DNA reads TGCAGCGCACCAGACAGTCACTATGGCTACACCTTC. Its translation is CSAPDSHYGYTF. The variable domain in full, with the rest retrieved from reference TRBV29-1 and TRBJ1-2, is SAVISQKPSRDICQRGTSLTIQCQVDSQVTMMFWYRQQPGQSLTLIATANQGSEATYESGFVIDKFPISRPNLTFSTLTVSNMSPEDSSIYLCSAPDSHYGYTFGSGTRLTVV.